This TCR beta chain was obtained from a study of PD-L1 blockade in urothelial cancer. Background on the study: Patients previously received 0 to 3 chemotherapy regimens. Blood-derived samples held a median around 140,000 T cells.

The CDR3 has 14 residues. Germline values: CDR1 SEHNR, CDR2 FQNEAQ (reference sequence). V was pared by 3 bases and J by 0 bases, with 3 bases between. Specified time point: peripheral blood 6 weeks after treatment start. Urothelial carcinoma affected the patients, and it was locally advanced or metastatic. Here immunoSEQ multiplex PCR was the method, and the copy in TCRdb shows in-frame clones only, minus some. The table records 48,000 or so clones, around 80% of them present only once. The table lists this clone with a few counts. The receptor was isolated from an older man with urothelial cancer. The rearrangement uses TRBV7-9 and TRBJ2-6, with unresolved D. The starting material was PBMCs, obtained around atezolizumab (anti-PD-L1) treatment. CDR3 sequence reads: CASSFYSGANVLTF. DNA for the CDR3: TGTGCCAGCAGCTTCTACTCTGGGGCCAACGTCCTGACTTTC.